Each of the 13 T cell receptor beta chains below was sequenced from the same sample in a study of radiotherapy plus CTLA-4 blockade in lung cancer. Clones were sequenced by immunoSEQ multiplex PCR, and TCRdb holds only the in-frame ones, with some missing. In the table there are approximately 80,000 clones, more than 80% of which are singletons. Sequencing used peripheral blood, obtained from a patient treated with radiotherapy plus ipilimumab. The receptors were sampled from a human donor with non-small cell lung cancer who had stable disease on radiotherapy plus ipilimumab.

This clone has a single count. The chain links TRBV14 to TRBJ2-3; TRBD2 agrees at 9 bases. The germline gives CDR1 SGHDN, CDR2 FVKESK. The V segment lost 1 base and the J segment 5 bases; nucleotides outside the gene matches: 7. The CDR3 covers 16 residues. The CDR3 sequence is CASSQGERGAKDTQYF. CDR3 in DNA: TGTGCCAGCAGCCAAGGCGAGCGGGGGGCGAAAGATACGCAGTATTTT. The full variable domain, rest sourced from reference TRBV14 and TRBJ2-3, is EAGVTQFPSHSVIEKGQTVTLRCDPISGHDNLYWYRRVMGKEIKFLLHFVKESKQDESGMPNNRFLAERTGGTYSTLKVQPAELEDSGVYFCASSQGERGAKDTQYFGPGTRLTVL.

J is TRBJ1-2 and V is TRBV5-1, with unresolved D. CDR3 length equals 13 residues. The germline V gene encodes CDR1 SGHRS and CDR2 YFSETQ. V was pared by 0 bases and J by 6 bases, with 9 bases between. The CDR3 reads CASSLGDLDGYTF. The CDR3 region has the DNA TGCGCCAGCAGCTTGGGTGACTTAGATGGCTACACCTTC.

The chain recombines TRBV7-9 with TRBJ2-3; the D gene is possibly TRBD1 (5 bases). Per the germline V gene, CDR1 is SEHNR and CDR2 is FQNEAQ (reference sequence). This CDR3 is built from 15 residues. The germline V and J ends were trimmed by 7 bases and 1 base, with 15 bases remaining between them. The CDR3 sequence: CASNRVGDGTDTQYF. CDR3 DNA sequence: TGTGCCAGCAATAGGGTAGGGGATGGCACAGATACGCAGTATTTT.

Here the CDR3 reads CASGGRAGARYEQYF. The CDR3 region has the DNA TGTGCCAGCGGAGGACGAGCGGGAGCCAGGTACGAGCAGTACTTC. V gene TRBV7-9 combines with J gene TRBJ2-7, with 8 positions matching TRBD2. V was clipped by 8 bases and J by 4 bases; unmatched bases: 13. Germline assignment: CDR1 SEHNR and CDR2 FQNEAQ (reference sequence). The CDR3 consists of 15 residues. The full variable domain, rest sourced from reference TRBV7-9 and TRBJ2-7, is DTGVSQNPRHKITKRGQNVTFRCDPISEHNRLYWYRQTLGQGPEFLTYFQNEAQLEKSRLLSDRFSAERPKGSFSTLEIQRTEQGDSAMYLCASGGRAGARYEQYFGPGTRLTVT.

J is TRBJ1-1 and V is TRBV23-1, with D possibly TRBD1 on 6 matching bases. TRBV23-1 is an open reading frame, and its role is uncertain. The CDR3 has 15 residues. V dropped 2 bases and J dropped 5 bases, with 15 bases sitting between them. CDR3 in DNA: TGCGCCAGCAGTCAACGTCGGGGGGCTTGGACTGAAGCTTTCTTT. It is translated as CASSQRRGAWTEAFF.

Written as DNA, the CDR3 is TGCGCCAGCAGCTCGGGACTAGCGGGGTCTACTACTATCACAGATACGCAGTATTTT. Translation gives CASSSGLAGSTTITDTQYF. The chain employs TRBV5-1 and TRBJ2-3, with TRBD2 identical over 13 bases. The J segment lost 2 bases and the V segment lost 3 bases, leaving 12 bases of the junction unmatched. From germline, CDR1 is SGHRS and CDR2 YFSETQ. CDR3 length: 19 residues.

The chain links TRBV28 to TRBJ2-7, with 11 positions matching TRBD2. The CDR3 runs to 17 residues. After removal of 4 bases from V and 1 base from J, the junction contained 9 bases not matched to a gene. CDR1 is MDHEN and CDR2 is SYDVKM in the germline V gene. This CDR3 reads CASSSPGTSGESYEQYF. CDR3 sequence (DNA): TGTGCCAGCAGTTCCCCAGGGACTAGCGGAGAATCCTACGAGCAGTACTTC.

V and J are TRBV19 and TRBJ2-3, with TRBD2 matching over 8 bases. V lost 5 bases and J lost 2; bases outside the gene matches: 12. CDR3 size: 17 residues. Germline V gene data show CDR1 as LNHDA and CDR2 as SQIVND (reference sequence). The CDR3 region is CASSVRLGGGYTDTQYF. The CDR3 nucleotides read TGTGCCAGTAGTGTGCGTTTGGGCGGGGGGTACACAGATACGCAGTATTTT.

To note about this clone: Germline is not matched at one junction end, which may reflect a read error. The chain couples TRBV5-1 to TRBJ1-5; D remains unclear. This CDR3 comprises 15 residues. Germline values: CDR1 SGHRS, CDR2 YFSETQ. This CDR3 reads CASSLDGISNQLQHF. The DNA of the CDR3 is TGCGCCAGCAGCTTGGATGGCATTAGCAATCAGCTCCAGCATTTT.

V gene TRBV29-1 combines with J gene TRBJ2-7; D uncertain. V was cut by 4 bases and J by 3 bases, with 10 bases left in between. Germline V gene sequence: CDR1 SQVTM, CDR2 ANQGSEA. This CDR3 comprises 12 residues. The CDR3 reads CSVGVRNYEQYF. The DNA for the CDR3 is TGCAGCGTTGGGGTGCGCAACTACGAGCAGTACTTC.

The chain has TRBV5-1 and TRBJ1-1; the D is unclear. The CDR3 covers 15 residues. Germline V CDR1 and CDR2: SGHRS, YFSETQ. V shed 4 bases and J shed 2 bases, with 15 bases lying between them. In DNA, the CDR3 is TGCGCCAGCAGCCGGACCGGGAATTCTAACACTGAAGCTTTCTTT. This gives the protein CASSRTGNSNTEAFF.

The CDR3 nucleotides read TGTGCCAGTAGTCCCGGTTTAGCGGGAGACACGCAGTATTTT. Its protein is CASSPGLAGDTQYF. The genes are TRBV19 and TRBJ2-3, with TRBD2 matching 9 bases. The CDR3 sequence is 14 residues long. CDR1 is LNHDA, CDR2 SQIVND, per germline (reference sequence). The V gene end was trimmed by 5 bases and the J gene end by 9 bases; junction bases not matched to a gene: 9.

The rearrangement uses TRBV7-9 and TRBJ2-7, with 7 bases identical to TRBD1. V was clipped by 1 base and J by 6 bases; unmatched bases: 9. Germline CDR1 SEHNR, CDR2 FQNEAQ (reference sequence). The CDR3 runs to 15 residues. CDR3 nucleotides: TGTGCCAGCAGCTTAGAGGGACAGAAGCGCCGCGAGCAGTACTTC. It codes for CASSLEGQKRREQYF.